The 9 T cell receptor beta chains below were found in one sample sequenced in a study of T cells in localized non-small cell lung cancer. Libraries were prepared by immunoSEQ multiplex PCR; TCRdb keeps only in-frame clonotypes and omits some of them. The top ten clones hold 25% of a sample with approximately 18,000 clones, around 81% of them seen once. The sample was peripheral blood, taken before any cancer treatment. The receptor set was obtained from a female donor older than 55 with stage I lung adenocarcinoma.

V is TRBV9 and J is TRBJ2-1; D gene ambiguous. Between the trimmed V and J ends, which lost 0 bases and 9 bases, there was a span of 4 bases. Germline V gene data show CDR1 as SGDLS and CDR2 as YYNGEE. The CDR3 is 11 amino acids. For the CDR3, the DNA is TGTGCCAGCAGCGTAGGCCCTGAGCAGTTCTTC. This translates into CASSVGPEQFF.

The CDR3 DNA is TGTGCCAGCAGGCGGGGCGCCAACACCGGGGAGCTGTTTTTT. This codes for CASRRGANTGELFF. The chain carries TRBV6-6 and TRBJ2-2; D perhaps matches TRBD2 (6 bases). The CDR3 runs to 14 residues. Trimming took 6 bases from V and 2 from J, leaving 10 bases between them. Germline V gives CDR1 MNHNY, CDR2 SVGAGI (reference sequence).

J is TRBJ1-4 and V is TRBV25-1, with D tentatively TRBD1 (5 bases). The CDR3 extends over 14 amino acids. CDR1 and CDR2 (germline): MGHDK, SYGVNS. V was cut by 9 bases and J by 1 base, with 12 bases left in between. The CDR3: CASREGVTNEKLFF. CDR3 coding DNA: TGTGCCAGTCGAGAAGGGGTAACTAATGAAAAACTGTTTTTT.

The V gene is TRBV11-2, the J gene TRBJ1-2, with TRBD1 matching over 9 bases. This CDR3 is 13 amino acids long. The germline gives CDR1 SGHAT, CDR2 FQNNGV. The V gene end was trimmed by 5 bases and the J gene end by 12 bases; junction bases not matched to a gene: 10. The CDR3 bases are TGTGCCAGCAGCCCCTCCGGGACAGGGAAGAACACCTTC. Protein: CASSPSGTGKNTF.

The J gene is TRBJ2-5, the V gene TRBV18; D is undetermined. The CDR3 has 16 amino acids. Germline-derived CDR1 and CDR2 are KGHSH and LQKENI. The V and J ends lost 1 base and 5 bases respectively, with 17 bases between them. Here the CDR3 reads CASSPRAASPEETQYF. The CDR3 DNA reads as TGTGCCAGCTCACCACGTGCAGCGTCCCCTGAGGAGACCCAGTACTTC. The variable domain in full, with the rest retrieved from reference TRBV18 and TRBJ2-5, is NAGVMQNPRHLVRRRGQEARLRCSPMKGHSHVYWYRQLPEEGLKFMVYLQKENIIDESGMPKERFSAEFPKEGPSILRIQQVVRGDSAAYFCASSPRAASPEETQYFGPGTRLLVL.

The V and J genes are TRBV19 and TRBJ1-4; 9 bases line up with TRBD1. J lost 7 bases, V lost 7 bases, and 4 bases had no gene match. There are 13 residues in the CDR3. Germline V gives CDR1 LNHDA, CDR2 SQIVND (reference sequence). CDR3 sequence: CASNKQGAEKLFF. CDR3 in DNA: TGTGCCAGTAATAAACAGGGGGCTGAAAAACTGTTTTTT. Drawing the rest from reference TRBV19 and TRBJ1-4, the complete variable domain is DGGITQSPKYLFRKEGQNVTLSCEQNLNHDAMYWYRQDPGQGLRLIYYSQIVNDFQKGDIAEGYSVSREKKESFPLTVTSAQKNPTAFYLCASNKQGAEKLFFGSGTQLSVL.

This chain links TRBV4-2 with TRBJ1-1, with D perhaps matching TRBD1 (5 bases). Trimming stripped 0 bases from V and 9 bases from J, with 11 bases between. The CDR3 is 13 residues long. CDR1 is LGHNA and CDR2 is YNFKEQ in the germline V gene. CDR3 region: CASSQDPAGQAFF. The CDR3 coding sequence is TGTGCCAGCAGCCAAGATCCGGCAGGGCAAGCTTTCTTT.

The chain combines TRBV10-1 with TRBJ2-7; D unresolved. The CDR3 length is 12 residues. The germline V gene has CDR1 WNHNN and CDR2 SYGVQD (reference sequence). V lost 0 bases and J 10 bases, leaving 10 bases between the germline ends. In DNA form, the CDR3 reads TGCGCCAGCAGTGAGTCGGGAAGGGCCCAGTACTTC. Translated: CASSESGRAQYF.

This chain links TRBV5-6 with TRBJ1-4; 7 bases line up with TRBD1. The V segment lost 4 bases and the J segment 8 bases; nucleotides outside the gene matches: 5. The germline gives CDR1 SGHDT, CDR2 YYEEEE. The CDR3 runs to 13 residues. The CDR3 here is CASSNRGAEKLFF. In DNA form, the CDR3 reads TGTGCCAGCAGCAACAGGGGTGCGGAAAAACTGTTTTTT.